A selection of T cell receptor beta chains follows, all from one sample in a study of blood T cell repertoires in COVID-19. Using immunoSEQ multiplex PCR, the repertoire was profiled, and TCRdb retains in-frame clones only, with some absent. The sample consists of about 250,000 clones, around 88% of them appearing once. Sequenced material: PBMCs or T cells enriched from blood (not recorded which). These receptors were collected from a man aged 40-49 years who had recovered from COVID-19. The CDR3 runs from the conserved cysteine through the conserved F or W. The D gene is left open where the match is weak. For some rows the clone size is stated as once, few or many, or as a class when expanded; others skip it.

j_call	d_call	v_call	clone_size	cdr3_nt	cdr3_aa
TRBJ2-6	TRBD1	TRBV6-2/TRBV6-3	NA	TGTGCCAGCAGTACAACAGGGACAGGGGTTTACTCTGGGGCCAACGTCCTGACTTTC	CASSTTGTGVYSGANVLTF
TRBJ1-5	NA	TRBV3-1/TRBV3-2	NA	TGTGCCAGCAGCCAATATTCAGGGAATCAGCCCCAGCATTTT	CASSQYSGNQPQHF
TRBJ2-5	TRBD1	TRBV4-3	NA	TGCGCCAGCAGCCAAGAACCGGACAGGGGGGTTTACCAAGAGACCCAGTACTTC	CASSQEPDRGVYQETQYF
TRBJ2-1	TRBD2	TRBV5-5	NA	TGTGCCAGCAGCTTTTGGGGGGGAGACCTGTTCTTC	CASSFWGGDLFF
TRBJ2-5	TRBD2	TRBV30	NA	TGTGCCGGGGGGGAGCGGCGGGAGACCCAGTACTTC	CAGGERRETQYF
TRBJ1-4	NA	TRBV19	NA	TGTGCCAGTAGTATCGGGGTTGCGTTATACAATGAAAAACTGTTTTTT	CASSIGVALYNEKLFF
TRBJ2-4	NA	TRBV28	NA	TGTGCCAGCAGTTTAACGCGACTGAGAATAGCCAAAAACATTCAGTACTTC	CASSLTRLRIAKNIQYF
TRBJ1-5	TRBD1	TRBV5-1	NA	TGCGCCAGCGCGGGACAGCCAAATCAGCCCCAGCATTTT	CASAGQPNQPQHF
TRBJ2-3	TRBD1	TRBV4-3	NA	TGCGCCAGCAGCCAAAGACAGGGGGCGAGTACAGATACGCAGTATTTT	CASSQRQGASTDTQYF
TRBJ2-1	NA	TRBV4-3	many	TGCGCCAGCAGCCAAGATCCCCTACTAGCAATCTCCTACAATGAGCAGTTCTTC	CASSQDPLLAISYNEQFF
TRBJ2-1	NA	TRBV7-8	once	TGTGCCAGCAGCTTAGCCCAGGGGGGCGGGGGGTACAATGAGCAGTTCTTC	CASSLAQGGGGYNEQFF
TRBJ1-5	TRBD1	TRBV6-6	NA	TGTGCCAGCCGACAGGGAGTGGTCAATCAGCCCCAGCATTTT	CASRQGVVNQPQHF
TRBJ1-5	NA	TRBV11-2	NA	TGTGCCAGCAGCTCCCAACGTGGGCTCGGCAATCAGCCCCAGCATTTT	CASSSQRGLGNQPQHF
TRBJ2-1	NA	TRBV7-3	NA	TGTGCCAGCAGCTTAACCAGGGAAGGGTTTCTGTTCTTC	CASSLTREGFLFF
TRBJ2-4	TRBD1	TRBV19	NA	TGTGCCAGTAGTATGTTAGGGGGACAGGGTCAAAACATTCAGTACTTC	CASSMLGGQGQNIQYF
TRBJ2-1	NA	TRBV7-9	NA	TGTGCCAGCAGCTCGCGAGACCTGAGGCTGTTGTTCTTC	CASSSRDLRLLFF
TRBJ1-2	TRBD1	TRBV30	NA	TGTGCCTTTCGGACAGGATATGGCTACACCTTC	CAFRTGYGYTF
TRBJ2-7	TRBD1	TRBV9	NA	TGTGCCAGCAGCGTACAGCCCCAGGGGGCCTACGAGCAGTACTTC	CASSVQPQGAYEQYF
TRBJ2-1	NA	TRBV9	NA	TGTGCCAGCAGCGTATCCCCAACCTACAATGAGCAGTTCTTC	CASSVSPTYNEQFF
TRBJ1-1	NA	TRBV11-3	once	TGTGCCAGCAGTAAGGGACAGAACACTGAAGCTTTCTTT	CASSKGQNTEAFF
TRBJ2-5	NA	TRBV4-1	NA	TGCGCCAGCAGCCAAGTGACGGGAGTAAGTGAGACCCAGTACTTC	CASSQVTGVSETQYF
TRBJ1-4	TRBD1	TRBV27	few	TGTGCCAGCAGTCTGACAGGGGAACGTGAAAAACTGTTTTTT	CASSLTGEREKLFF
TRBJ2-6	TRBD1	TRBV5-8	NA	TGTGCCAGCAGCTTAATGACAGGGACAGCAATGGGGCTCGGGGCCAACGTCCTGACTTTC	CASSLMTGTAMGLGANVLTF
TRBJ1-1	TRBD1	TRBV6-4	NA	TGTGCCAGCAAAGGGACAGCAAGGGGTGAAGCTTTCTTT	CASKGTARGEAFF
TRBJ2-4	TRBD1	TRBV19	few	TGTGCCAGTTCCCAGGGGGATGTCAAAAACATTCAGTACTTC	CASSQGDVKNIQYF
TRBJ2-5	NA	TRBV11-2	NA	TGTGCCAGCAGCCTCGGTTCGGGACAAGAGACCCAGTACTTC	CASSLGSGQETQYF
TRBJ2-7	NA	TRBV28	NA	TGTGCCAGCGGTGCAGGGAGGACCTACGAGCAGTACTTC	CASGAGRTYEQYF
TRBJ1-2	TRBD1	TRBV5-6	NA	TGTGCCAGCAGCAAGGGACAGGGGAATTCCCACGGCTACACCTTC	CASSKGQGNSHGYTF
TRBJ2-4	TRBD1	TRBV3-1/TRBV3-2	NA	TGTGCCAGCAGCTGGGACAGGGGAGGCTTAACAAACATTCAGTACTTC	CASSWDRGGLTNIQYF
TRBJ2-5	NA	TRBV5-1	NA	TGCGCCAGCAGCGCGGGACTCAGGCAAGAGACCCAGTACTTC	CASSAGLRQETQYF